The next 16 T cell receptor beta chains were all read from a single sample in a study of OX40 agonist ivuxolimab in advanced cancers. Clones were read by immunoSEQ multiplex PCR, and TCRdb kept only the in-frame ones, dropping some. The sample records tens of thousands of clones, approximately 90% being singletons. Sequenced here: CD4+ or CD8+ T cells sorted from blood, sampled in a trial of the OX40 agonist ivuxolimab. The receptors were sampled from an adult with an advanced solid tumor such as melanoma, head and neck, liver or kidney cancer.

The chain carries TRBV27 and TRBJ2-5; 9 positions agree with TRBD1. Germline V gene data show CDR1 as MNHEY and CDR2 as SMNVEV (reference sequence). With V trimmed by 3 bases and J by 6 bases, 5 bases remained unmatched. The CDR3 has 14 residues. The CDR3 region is CASSFGGQGQTQYF. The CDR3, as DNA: TGTGCCAGCAGTTTTGGGGGACAGGGCCAGACCCAGTACTTC.

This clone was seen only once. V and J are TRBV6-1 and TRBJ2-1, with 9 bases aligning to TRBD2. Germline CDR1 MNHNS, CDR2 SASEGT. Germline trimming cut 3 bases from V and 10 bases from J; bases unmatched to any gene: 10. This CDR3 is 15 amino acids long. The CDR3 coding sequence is TGTGCCAGCAGTGAGGCGGGAGGGCCTCCGTGGGAGCAGTTCTTC. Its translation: CASSEAGGPPWEQFF.

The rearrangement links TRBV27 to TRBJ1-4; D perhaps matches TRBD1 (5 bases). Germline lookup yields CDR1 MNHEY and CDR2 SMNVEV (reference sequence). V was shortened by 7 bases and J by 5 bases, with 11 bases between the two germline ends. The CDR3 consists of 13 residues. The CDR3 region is CASKGRPNEKLFF. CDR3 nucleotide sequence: TGTGCCAGCAAGGGACGGCCAAATGAAAAACTGTTTTTT.

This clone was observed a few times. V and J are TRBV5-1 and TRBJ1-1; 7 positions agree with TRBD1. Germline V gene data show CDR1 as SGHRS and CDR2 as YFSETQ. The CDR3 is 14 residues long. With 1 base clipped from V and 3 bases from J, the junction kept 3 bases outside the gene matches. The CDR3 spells CASSLIQGDTEAFF. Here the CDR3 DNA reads TGCGCCAGCAGCTTGATTCAGGGGGACACTGAAGCTTTCTTT.

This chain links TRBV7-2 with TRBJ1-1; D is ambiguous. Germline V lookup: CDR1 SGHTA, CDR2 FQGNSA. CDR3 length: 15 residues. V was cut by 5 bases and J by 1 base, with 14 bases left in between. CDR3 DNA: TGTGCCAGCAGCGCGGGAGGCGGGCAGAACACTGAAGCTTTCTTT. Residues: CASSAGGGQNTEAFF.

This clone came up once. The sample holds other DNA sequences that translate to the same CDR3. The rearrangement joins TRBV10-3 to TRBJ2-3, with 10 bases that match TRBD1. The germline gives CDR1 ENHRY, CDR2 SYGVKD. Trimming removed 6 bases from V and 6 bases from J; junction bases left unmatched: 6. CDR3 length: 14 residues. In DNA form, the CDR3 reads TGTGCCATCAGCCGGGACAGGGGTGCGGATACGCAGTATTTT. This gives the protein CAISRDRGADTQYF.

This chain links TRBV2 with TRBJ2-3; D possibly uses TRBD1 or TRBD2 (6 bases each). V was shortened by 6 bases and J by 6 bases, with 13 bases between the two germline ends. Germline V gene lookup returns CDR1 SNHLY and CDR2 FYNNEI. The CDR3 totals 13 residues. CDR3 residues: CASRRGDVDTQYF. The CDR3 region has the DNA TGTGCCAGCAGGAGGGGGGATGTGGATACGCAGTATTTT.

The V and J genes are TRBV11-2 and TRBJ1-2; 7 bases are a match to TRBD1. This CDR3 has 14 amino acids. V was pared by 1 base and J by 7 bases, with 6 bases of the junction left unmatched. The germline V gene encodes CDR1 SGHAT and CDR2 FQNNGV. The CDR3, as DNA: TGTGCCAGCAGCTTAGGGCCAGGGGGAGGTGGCTACACCTTC. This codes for CASSLGPGGGGYTF. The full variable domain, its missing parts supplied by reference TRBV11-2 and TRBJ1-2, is EAGVAQSPRYKIIEKRQSVAFWCNPISGHATLYWYQQILGQGPKLLIQFQNNGVVDDSQLPKDRFSAERLKGVDSTLKIQPAKLEDSAVYLCASSLGPGGGGYTFGSGTRLTVV.

The CDR3 region is CASSLLVHGQYF. The DNA for the CDR3 is TGTGCCAGCAGCTTATTAGTCCATGGGCAGTACTTC. The chain is built from TRBV7-9 and TRBJ2-7; D call uncertain. Trimming removed 2 bases at V and 9 bases at J, with 11 bases between. The CDR3 spans 12 residues. CDR1 and CDR2 from the germline V gene are SEHNR and FQNEAQ (reference sequence).

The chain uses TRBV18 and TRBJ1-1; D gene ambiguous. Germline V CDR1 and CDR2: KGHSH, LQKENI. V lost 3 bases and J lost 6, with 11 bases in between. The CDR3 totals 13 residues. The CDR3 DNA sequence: TGTGCCAGCTCACCTACGGGTGTAGCTGAAGCTTTCTTT. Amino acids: CASSPTGVAEAFF.

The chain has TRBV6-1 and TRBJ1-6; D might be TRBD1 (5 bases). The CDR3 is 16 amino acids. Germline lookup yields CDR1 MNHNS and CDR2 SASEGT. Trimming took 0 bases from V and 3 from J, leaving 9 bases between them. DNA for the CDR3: TGTGCCAGCAGTGAAGCGCCGGGGCTCTATAATTCACCCCTCCACTTT. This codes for CASSEAPGLYNSPLHF.

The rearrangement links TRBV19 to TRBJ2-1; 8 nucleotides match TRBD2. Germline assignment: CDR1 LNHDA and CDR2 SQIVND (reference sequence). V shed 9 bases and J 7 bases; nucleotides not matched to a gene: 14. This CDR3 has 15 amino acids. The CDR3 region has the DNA TGTGCCAGCCGTAGGGGCGCGGGAGGCCAAAATGAGCAGTTCTTC. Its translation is CASRRGAGGQNEQFF. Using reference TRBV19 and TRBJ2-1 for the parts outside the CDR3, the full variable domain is DGGITQSPKYLFRKEGQNVTLSCEQNLNHDAMYWYRQDPGQGLRLIYYSQIVNDFQKGDIAEGYSVSREKKESFPLTVTSAQKNPTAFYLCASRRGAGGQNEQFFGPGTRLTVL.

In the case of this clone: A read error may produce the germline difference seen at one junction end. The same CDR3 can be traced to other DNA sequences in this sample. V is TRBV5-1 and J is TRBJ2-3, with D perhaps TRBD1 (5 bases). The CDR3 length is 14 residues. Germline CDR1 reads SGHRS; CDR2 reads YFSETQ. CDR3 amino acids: CASSLGLSTDTQYF. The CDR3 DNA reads TGCGCCAGCAGTTTGGGGCTTAGCACAGATACGCAGTATTTT.

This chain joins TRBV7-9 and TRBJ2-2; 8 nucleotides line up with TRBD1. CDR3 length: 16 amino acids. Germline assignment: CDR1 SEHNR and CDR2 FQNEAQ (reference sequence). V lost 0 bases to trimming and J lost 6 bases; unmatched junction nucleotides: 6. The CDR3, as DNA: TGTGCCAGCAGCTTAGCCCGGGACAGGAGACCCGGGGAGCTGTTTTTT. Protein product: CASSLARDRRPGELFF.

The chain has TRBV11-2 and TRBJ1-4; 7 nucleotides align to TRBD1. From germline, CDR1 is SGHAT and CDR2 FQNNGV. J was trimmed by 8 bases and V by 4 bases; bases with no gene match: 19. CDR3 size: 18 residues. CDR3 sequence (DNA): TGTGCCAGCAGCTCCCGCCCGCCAGACAGGGTGCAGAACGAAAAACTGTTTTTT. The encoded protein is CASSSRPPDRVQNEKLFF.

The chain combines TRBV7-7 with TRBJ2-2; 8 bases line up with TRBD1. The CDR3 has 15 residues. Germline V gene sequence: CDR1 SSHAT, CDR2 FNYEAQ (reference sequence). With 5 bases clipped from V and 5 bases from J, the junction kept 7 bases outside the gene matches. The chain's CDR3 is CASSRTGGWTGELFF. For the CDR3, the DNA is TGTGCCAGCAGCCGAACAGGGGGTTGGACCGGGGAGCTGTTTTTT.